What follows describes a single T cell receptor beta chain. Its antigen remains unknown. Every isolated RNA sample was fully reverse transcribed, so sequencing captured expressed TCRB transcripts. Sequenced naive, central memory and regulatory T cell samples produced an average of roughly 3.6 million reads. This table comes from immunoSEQ multiplex PCR, and its TCRdb copy is limited to in-frame clones, with some not included. The sample shows 120,000 to 150,000 clones, 10% to 15% of them seen only once. The CDR3 is 15 residues long. The germline CDR1 and CDR2 sequences are SGHRS and YFSETQ. V lost 4 bases and J lost 4; bases outside the gene matches: 6. The record originates from a study of beta chain features in type 1 diabetes. Findings and limits, study-wide: A moderate, significant TCRB CDR3 shortening appeared in type 1 diabetes across four CD4+ subsets.

The V and J genes are TRBV5-1 and TRBJ2-1; 9 bases are a match to TRBD1. This TCR was recovered from a man between 18 and 29 years old with type 1 diabetes. Sequencing input: central memory CD4+ T cells from blood. In nucleotides, the CDR3 is TGCGCCAGCAGCATGAGACAGGGGGATTACAATGAGCAGTTCTTC. Protein: CASSMRQGDYNEQFF.